A selection of T cell receptor beta chains follows, all from one sample in a study of blood T cell repertoires in COVID-19. TCRdb's copy holds only in-frame clones and misses some; the assay was immunoSEQ multiplex PCR. The table lists fewer than 55,000 clones, 68% of them singletons, with 8.8% in the top ten. The material sequenced was peripheral blood. The receptors were sampled from a woman in her sixties or seventies with acute or convalescent COVID-19. Each CDR3 is given with its conserved first and last residue. D genes are given only for firm matches. Size tells how often a clone was seen (once, few, many) or the class of an expanded clone, and some rows leave it out.

CDR3 protein: CASSPLTGEDEKLFF
CDR3 DNA: TGTGCCAGCAGTCCCTTGACAGGAGAGGATGAAAAACTGTTTTTT
J gene: TRBJ1-4
D gene: .
clone size: .
V gene: TRBV28

CDR3 protein: CAISESTVSYNEQFF
CDR3 DNA: TGTGCCATCAGTGAGTCCACGGTTTCCTACAATGAGCAGTTCTTC
J gene: TRBJ2-1
D gene: .
clone size: .
V gene: TRBV10-3

CDR3 protein: CASRARQYNSPLHF
CDR3 DNA: TGTGCCAGTAGGGCCCGACAGTATAATTCACCCCTCCACTTT
J gene: TRBJ1-6
D gene: .
clone size: .
V gene: TRBV19

CDR3 protein: CASRPRTGNDNEQFF
CDR3 DNA: TGTGCCAGCAGACCAAGGACAGGGAACGACAATGAGCAGTTCTTC
J gene: TRBJ2-1
D gene: TRBD1
clone size: .
V gene: TRBV2

CDR3 protein: CASSPGQGFYGYTF
CDR3 DNA: TGTGCCAGCAGTCCTGGACAGGGTTTTTATGGCTACACCTTC
J gene: TRBJ1-2
D gene: TRBD1
clone size: few
V gene: TRBV28

CDR3 protein: CASSEWAGGDQETQYF
CDR3 DNA: TGTGCCAGCAGTGAATGGGCAGGGGGCGACCAAGAGACCCAGTACTTC
J gene: TRBJ2-5
D gene: TRBD1
clone size: .
V gene: TRBV2

CDR3 protein: CASDRGGQGPYEQYF
CDR3 DNA: TGTGCCAGCGACCGGGGTGGACAGGGCCCCTACGAGCAGTACTTC
J gene: TRBJ2-7
D gene: TRBD1
clone size: .
V gene: TRBV2

CDR3 protein: CASSPWGTNYEQYF
CDR3 DNA: TGTGCCAGCTCACCTTGGGGCACTAACTACGAGCAGTACTTC
J gene: TRBJ2-7
D gene: .
clone size: once
V gene: TRBV18

CDR3 protein: CASSFRRGNQPQHF
CDR3 DNA: TGTGCCAGCAGTTTCAGGAGGGGCAATCAGCCCCAGCATTTT
J gene: TRBJ1-5
D gene: .
clone size: .
V gene: TRBV6-6

CDR3 protein: CASSLHAETQYF
CDR3 DNA: TGCGCCAGCAGCTTGCACGCGGAGACCCAGTACTTC
J gene: TRBJ2-5
D gene: .
clone size: .
V gene: TRBV5-1

CDR3 protein: CASSGQGTGELFF
CDR3 DNA: TGTGCCAGCAGCGGGCAGGGAACCGGGGAGCTGTTTTTT
J gene: TRBJ2-2
D gene: .
clone size: .
V gene: TRBV9

CDR3 protein: CASSWGATNEKLFF
CDR3 DNA: TGTGCCAGCAGCTGGGGCGCAACTAATGAAAAACTGTTTTTT
J gene: TRBJ1-4
D gene: .
clone size: .
V gene: TRBV11-2

CDR3 protein: CASSLRGQVNTEAFF
CDR3 DNA: TGTGCCAGCAGCCTCCGGGGACAAGTGAACACTGAAGCTTTCTTT
J gene: TRBJ1-1
D gene: .
clone size: .
V gene: TRBV14

CDR3 protein: CASSRSSAGVTDTQYF
CDR3 DNA: TGCGCCAGCAGTCGGTCCTCGGCGGGAGTCACAGATACGCAGTATTTT
J gene: TRBJ2-3
D gene: TRBD2
clone size: .
V gene: TRBV5-1

CDR3 protein: CASSYVTSDYEQYF
CDR3 DNA: TGTGCCAGCAGTTACGTGACTAGCGACTACGAGCAGTACTTC
J gene: TRBJ2-7
D gene: TRBD2
clone size: once
V gene: TRBV6-2/TRBV6-3

CDR3 protein: CASSQLGLAGTAKNIQYF
CDR3 DNA: TGTGCCAGCAGTCAACTGGGACTAGCGGGGACAGCCAAAAACATTCAGTACTTC
J gene: TRBJ2-4
D gene: TRBD2
clone size: .
V gene: TRBV28

CDR3 protein: CAWSPLTGGRHTEAFF
CDR3 DNA: TGTGCCTGGAGTCCATTGACAGGGGGCAGGCACACTGAAGCTTTCTTT
J gene: TRBJ1-1
D gene: TRBD1
clone size: .
V gene: TRBV30

CDR3 protein: CAILDRGGEKLFF
CDR3 DNA: TGTGCCATCCTAGACAGGGGAGGTGAAAAACTGTTTTTT
J gene: TRBJ1-4
D gene: TRBD1
clone size: once
V gene: TRBV6-6

CDR3 protein: CASSPRGQGTGELFF
CDR3 DNA: TGCGCCAGCAGCCCCAGGGGGCAAGGGACCGGGGAGCTGTTTTTT
J gene: TRBJ2-2
D gene: TRBD1
clone size: .
V gene: TRBV5-1

CDR3 protein: CASSYSLLAGRDNEQFF
CDR3 DNA: TGTGCCAGCAGTTACTCCCTCTTGGCGGGGCGGGACAATGAGCAGTTCTTC
J gene: TRBJ2-1
D gene: .
clone size: .
V gene: TRBV6-2/TRBV6-3

CDR3 protein: CASSVAGVGFSYNEQFF
CDR3 DNA: TGTGCCAGCAGCGTTGCGGGAGTGGGCTTCTCCTACAATGAGCAGTTCTTC
J gene: TRBJ2-1
D gene: TRBD2
clone size: .
V gene: TRBV9

CDR3 protein: CASRPSSRGGDTQYF
CDR3 DNA: TGTGCCAGTAGACCTTCCTCTAGGGGGGGTGATACGCAGTATTTT
J gene: TRBJ2-3
D gene: .
clone size: .
V gene: TRBV28

CDR3 protein: CASSLAPGLAAEETQYF
CDR3 DNA: TGTGCCAGCAGCTTAGCACCGGGACTAGCGGCTGAAGAGACCCAGTACTTC
J gene: TRBJ2-5
D gene: TRBD2
clone size: few
V gene: TRBV7-2

CDR3 protein: CASSQAPPGLHNEQFF
CDR3 DNA: TGTGCCAGCAGCCAAGCCCCCCCGGGACTACACAATGAGCAGTTCTTC
J gene: TRBJ2-1
D gene: TRBD2
clone size: few
V gene: TRBV4-2

CDR3 protein: CASSVMGQNYGYTF
CDR3 DNA: TGTGCCAGCAGTGTCATGGGACAGAACTATGGCTACACCTTC
J gene: TRBJ1-2
D gene: TRBD1
clone size: many
V gene: TRBV2

CDR3 protein: CATAGRGGWTEAFF
CDR3 DNA: TGTGCCACCGCGGGGCGGGGGGGGTGGACTGAAGCTTTCTTT
J gene: TRBJ1-1
D gene: .
clone size: .
V gene: TRBV27

CDR3 protein: CASSRYAAYEQYF
CDR3 DNA: TGCGCCAGCAGCCGCTACGCCGCCTACGAGCAGTACTTC
J gene: TRBJ2-7
D gene: .
clone size: .
V gene: TRBV5-1

CDR3 protein: CASNPGQGAVNGYTF
CDR3 DNA: TGCGCCAGCAACCCGGGACAGGGGGCGGTTAACGGCTACACCTTC
J gene: TRBJ1-2
D gene: TRBD1
clone size: .
V gene: TRBV5-1